The 5 T cell receptor beta chains below all came from one sample that was sequenced in a study of cytotoxic CD8 clonotypes in ibrutinib-treated CLL. Method: immunoSEQ multiplex PCR; TCRdb's copy keeps in-frame clones and lacks some. The table has about 140,000 clones, about 72% seen once. Sequenced here: PBMCs, sampled after 12 months of ibrutinib treatment. The receptors stem from a human donor with chronic lymphocytic leukemia.

The chain has TRBV5-1 and TRBJ2-3, with 12 bases identical to TRBD2. The CDR3 sequence is 19 residues long. J was trimmed by 4 bases and V by 3 bases; bases with no gene match: 15. The germline CDR1 and CDR2 sequences are SGHRS and YFSETQ. This CDR3 reads CASSWPLAGGIQPPDTQYF. The CDR3 DNA is TGCGCCAGCAGCTGGCCACTAGCGGGAGGAATCCAACCCCCAGATACGCAGTATTTT.

This clone came up a few times. This rearrangement joins TRBV10-1 to TRBJ2-1; D is unresolved. This CDR3 has 13 residues. Germline-derived CDR1 and CDR2 are WNHNN and SYGVQD (reference sequence). Trimming shortened V by 3 bases and J by 5 bases, and 8 bases separated the two germline ends. The CDR3 DNA sequence: TGCGCCAGCAGTGAAGGTTACAACAATGAGCAGTTCTTC. This sequence encodes CASSEGYNNEQFF.

The J gene is TRBJ1-6, the V gene TRBV18, with TRBD1 matching over 7 bases. Unmatched junction bases numbered 3, after V lost 5 bases and J lost 5 bases. The CDR3 extends over 14 amino acids. Germline assignment: CDR1 KGHSH and CDR2 LQKENI. CDR3 coding DNA: TGTGCCAGCTCAACCGGGACAGATAATTCACCCCTCCACTTT. It yields the protein CASSTGTDNSPLHF.

The chain employs TRBV4-3 and TRBJ2-1, with 8 bases identical to TRBD1. With V trimmed by 1 base and J by 16 bases, 9 bases remained unmatched. Germline lookup yields CDR1 LGHNA and CDR2 YSLEER. This CDR3 spans 13 amino acids. CDR3: CASSQVRGTGSFF. The DNA of the CDR3 is TGCGCCAGCAGCCAAGTTCGCGGGACAGGTTCCTTCTTC.

In nucleotides, the CDR3 is TGCGCCAGCAGCCAATCGACTAGCGGGGGCCTCCAAGAGACCCAGTACTTC. This encodes CASSQSTSGGLQETQYF. The V gene is TRBV4-1, the J gene TRBJ2-5, with 12 bases fitting TRBD2. V was pared by 2 bases and J by 1 base, with 5 bases of the junction left unmatched. The CDR3 extends over 17 amino acids. In germline, CDR1 is MGHRA, CDR2 YSYEKL.